This T cell receptor (beta chain) appears in the sequencing data of a study of blood T cells in healthy people across ages. Turning to the study itself: Researchers report that template switching captured about one barcoded beta molecule per two T cells.

The second PCR ran about 7 to 12 cycles with a sample-barcoded 5' primer and J-beta primers. Each cDNA molecule carried a tag from a template-switch adaptor that contained 12 random nucleotides. One entry per CDR3 protein results from TCRdb running MiXCR on the 5' RACE reads. The sample contains under 700,000 distinct CDR3 sequences, 24% of which appear only once. V lost 6 bases to trimming and J lost 10 bases; unmatched junction nucleotides: 13. This CDR3 comprises 16 residues. Germline V lookup: CDR1 MDHEN, CDR2 SYDVKM. This clonotype came up a few times. Healthy individuals of Caucasian origin from Russia, aged roughly 6 to 90, served as donors. The same sample was also used in a study of T cells of mothers and their children. Per that study: Normalized overlap was always slightly, never significantly, higher in related than unrelated mother-child pairs.

The rearrangement links TRBV28 to TRBJ1-6; 9 nucleotides line up with TRBD1. Input material: blood. The sequence derives from a boy between 10 and 17 years old in good health. Here the CDR3 DNA reads TGTGCCAGCAGCCTGCTGGCGGGGACAGGGAGCTCACCCCTCCACTTT. This sequence encodes CASSLLAGTGSSPLHF.